This TCR beta chain was retrieved from a study of blood T cell repertoires in COVID-19. About the research overall: Material from acute and convalescent COVID-19 was sourced from the United States, Italy and Spain. Sample material is recorded as cDNA or gDNA derived from T cells, B-cell-depleted T cells, or PBMCs.

V gave up 1 base and J gave up 1 base, with 15 bases separating them. The V gene's germline CDR1 is SGHAT and CDR2 FQNNGV. This CDR3 comprises 17 residues. Per the authors' pipeline: Estimates of nucleated cell counts were drawn from the amplification of reference gene primers. Sequencing used immunoSEQ multiplex PCR; TCRdb keeps in-frame clones, though not all of them. V, J and clone size were drawn from that table, and D and trimming were deduced from the DNA. The sample includes tens of thousands of clones, around 77% of them seen just once. Seattle patient enrollment occurred during active infection, with longitudinal follow-up thereafter.

The sequence came from a man in his 70s with COVID-19, enrolled during active disease. Sequencing was performed on peripheral blood. V usage is TRBV11-2 and J usage is TRBJ2-3; the D gene is possibly TRBD1 (5 bases). DNA for the CDR3: TGTGCCAGCAGCTTAGGACAGACAGCAAGGGGCACAGATACGCAGTATTTT. As protein: CASSLGQTARGTDTQYF.